One sample yielded the 21 T cell receptor beta chains listed below, sequenced in a study of blood T cells in healthy people across ages. Next came a second PCR, run for about 6 to 11 cycles, which used a sample-barcoded 5' primer along with a J-beta primer mix. TCRdb itself ran the 5' RACE reads through MiXCR, one entry per CDR3 protein. The profile shows around 620,000 distinct CDR3 sequences, roughly a quarter of them singletons. The sequenced sample was blood. The receptors stem from a woman in her 70s in good health.

This clonotype came up a few times. This sequence joins TRBV7-6 and TRBJ2-5; D possibly corresponds to TRBD1 (6 bases). Trimming cost V 8 bases and J 2 bases, with 18 bases left between them. The V gene's germline CDR1 is SGHVS and CDR2 FNYEAQ. There are 15 residues in the CDR3. The CDR3 coding sequence is TGTGCCAGCCGTCAGGGGCCCGGTCCACAAGAGACCCAGTACTTC. It specifies CASRQGPGPQETQYF.

The chain links TRBV5-1 to TRBJ2-5; the match to TRBD1 covers 9 bases. Trimming cost V 4 bases and J 5 bases; bases outside gene matches: 9. The CDR3 consists of 15 residues. Per germline, CDR1 SGHRS and CDR2 YFSETQ. For the CDR3, the DNA is TGCGCCAGCAGCGCAGGAACAGGGGGCAGGGAGACCCAGTACTTC. Amino acids: CASSAGTGGRETQYF.

Worth noting for this clonotype: A much bigger clone sits one base away, suggesting this may be a read error. This chain uses TRBV27 with TRBJ2-1; D call uncertain. Germline values: CDR1 MNHEY, CDR2 SMNVEV (reference sequence). The CDR3 runs to 16 residues. This CDR3 reads CTSSLTVLSSYNEQFF. The CDR3 nucleotides are TGTACCAGCAGTTTGACCGTCCTTAGCTCCTACAATGAGCAGTTCTTC.

Only a few counts were recorded for this clonotype. The chain couples TRBV20-1 to TRBJ2-1; no definite D call. The germline CDR1 and CDR2 sequences are DFQATT and SNEGSKA (reference sequence). The CDR3 extends over 13 amino acids. Between the trimmed V and J ends, which lost 3 bases and 7 bases, there was a span of 13 bases. The CDR3 nucleotides read TGCAGTGCTAGGTCCTATAGCCCGAATGAGCAGTTCTTC. This translates into CSARSYSPNEQFF.

CDR3 nucleotide sequence: TGTGCCAGCAGTGATGGGTCGGGAAAGAATAAGGGGAGCTTCTACACCTTC. The encoded protein is CASSDGSGKNKGSFYTF. The rearrangement links TRBV2 to TRBJ1-2, with a tentative D call TRBD1 (5 bases). Germline V gene data show CDR1 as SNHLY and CDR2 as FYNNEI. V lost 3 bases and J 10 bases, leaving 27 bases between the germline ends. This CDR3 region has 17 residues.

The rearrangement uses TRBV20-1 and TRBJ2-5; D uncertain. The length of the CDR3 is 12 residues. CDR1 DFQATT and CDR2 SNEGSKA come from the germline V gene (reference sequence). The V and J ends lost 5 bases and 7 bases respectively, with 14 bases between them. CDR3 residues: CSAPDSLGTQYF. The DNA for the CDR3 is TGCAGTGCTCCAGACTCGTTAGGGACCCAGTACTTC.

This clonotype was counted only a few times. The chain carries TRBV29-1 and TRBJ2-7; the D is unclear. The germline CDR1 and CDR2 sequences are SQVTM and ANQGSEA. Trimming stripped 0 bases from V and 4 bases from J, with 7 bases between. The CDR3 has 12 residues. The CDR3 DNA is TGCAGCGTTGAAGATCAACAGTACGAGCAGTACTTC. It specifies CSVEDQQYEQYF.

This clonotype has more than one count but fewer than ten. J is TRBJ2-5 and V is TRBV7-3; the D gene is possibly TRBD1 (6 bases). Germline assignment: CDR1 SGHTA and CDR2 FQGTGA. Deletions cut 5 bases from V and 1 base from J, with 17 bases between. The CDR3 spans 16 residues. CDR3 in amino acids: CASSPNGQYSQETQYF. CDR3 sequence (DNA): TGTGCCAGCAGCCCGAACGGACAGTACAGCCAAGAGACCCAGTACTTC.

The CDR3 region is CSARKGSRTDTQYF. CDR3 in DNA: TGCAGTGCTAGAAAGGGGTCACGCACAGATACGCAGTATTTT. The chain carries TRBV20-1 and TRBJ2-3; tentatively, D is TRBD1 (5 bases). The germline V gene has CDR1 DFQATT and CDR2 SNEGSKA (reference sequence). The CDR3 is 14 residues long. Deletions cut 2 bases from V and 1 base from J, with 10 bases between.

This clonotype was seen only a few times. This CDR3 is CSARDLVRREETQYF. DNA for the CDR3: TGCAGTGCTAGAGATCTCGTAAGGCGAGAAGAGACCCAGTACTTC. This rearrangement joins TRBV20-1 to TRBJ2-5; D call uncertain. V was shortened by 0 bases and J by 3 bases, with 14 bases between the two germline ends. Germline V CDR1 and CDR2: DFQATT, SNEGSKA (reference sequence). This CDR3 comprises 15 residues.

This clonotype occurred a few times. The rearrangement uses TRBV6-2 or TRBV6-3 and TRBJ2-5; 7 bases are a match to TRBD2. Germline V gene lookup returns CDR1 MNHEY and CDR2 SVGEGT. The V gene end was trimmed by 1 base and the J gene end by 1 base; junction bases not matched to a gene: 12. The CDR3 has 18 amino acids. CDR3 in amino acids: CASSYFFSPGLPQETQYF. In DNA, the CDR3 is TGTGCCAGCAGTTACTTCTTTTCGCCGGGACTACCCCAAGAGACCCAGTACTTC.

This clonotype was observed a few times. The chain employs TRBV12-3 or TRBV12-4 and TRBJ2-7, with 8 nucleotides matching TRBD2. V dropped 0 bases and J dropped 5; count of bases not matched to a gene: 9. The CDR3 contains 16 residues. The CDR3 loop is CASSLARLAGGNEQYF. CDR3 DNA sequence: TGTGCCAGCAGTTTAGCCCGCCTTGCGGGGGGTAACGAGCAGTACTTC.

This clonotype was recorded a few times. The chain links TRBV20-1 to TRBJ2-2; possible D gene TRBD1, 6 bases. CDR1 and CDR2 (germline): DFQATT, SNEGSKA (reference sequence). This CDR3 comprises 13 residues. The ends were cut back, 3 bases at V and 7 bases at J, with 12 bases in the middle. DNA of the CDR3: TGCAGTGCTAGTGATACAGGGCGCGGGGAGCTGTTTTTT. Translated, it gives CSASDTGRGELFF.

The table lists this clonotype with a few counts. This chain joins TRBV20-1 and TRBJ2-1, with 9 positions matching TRBD1. Germline CDR1 reads DFQATT; CDR2 reads SNEGSKA (reference sequence). The V and J ends lost 3 bases and 4 bases, in that order; junction bases with no gene match: 4. The CDR3 runs 14 residues. CDR3 region: CSARSGTGYNEQFF. The CDR3, as DNA: TGCAGTGCTAGGTCCGGGACAGGGTACAATGAGCAGTTCTTC.

The V gene is TRBV6-4, the J gene TRBJ2-1, with D perhaps matching TRBD2 (7 bases). V was trimmed by 3 bases and J by 2 bases, leaving 14 bases between them. The CDR3 runs to 16 residues. Germline V gene sequence: CDR1 MRHNA, CDR2 SNTAGT. The CDR3 loop is CASSDRGGLTYNEQFF. The CDR3 DNA is TGTGCCAGCAGTGATCGCGGGGGCCTTACCTACAATGAGCAGTTCTTC.

The chain uses TRBV7-2 and TRBJ2-3, with 7 bases fitting TRBD2. CDR3 length equals 15 residues. V was clipped by 5 bases and J by 1 base; unmatched bases: 6. Germline lookup yields CDR1 SGHTA and CDR2 FQGNSA. The chain's CDR3 is CASSASGVGTDTQYF. In nucleotides, the CDR3 is TGTGCCAGCAGCGCAAGCGGGGTCGGCACAGATACGCAGTATTTT.

A note on this clonotype: The junction and the germline gene differ at one end; a read error may be behind it. V usage is TRBV10-3 and J usage is TRBJ2-1, with TRBD2 matching 9 bases. The CDR3 extends over 17 amino acids. Germline CDR1 and CDR2: ENHRY and SYGVKD. The CDR3 loop reads CAISESGLASSYNGQFF. The DNA of the CDR3 is TGTGCCATCAGTGAGTCGGGACTAGCAAGCTCCTACAATGGGCAGTTCTTC.

The CDR3 sequence is CASSEPTKGLNEQFF. The CDR3 region has the DNA TGTGCCAGCAGTGAACCAACGAAGGGGTTGAATGAGCAGTTCTTC. The chain carries TRBV2 and TRBJ2-5; the D gene is possibly TRBD1 (5 bases). The J call is in doubt because the DNA end fits TRBJ2-1 better. Germline V gives CDR1 SNHLY, CDR2 FYNNEI. The CDR3 extends over 15 amino acids.

This clonotype was seen a handful of times. The V gene is TRBV29-1, the J gene TRBJ2-6, with TRBD1 matching over 7 bases. The CDR3 sequence is 18 residues long. V dropped 4 bases and J dropped 0; count of bases not matched to a gene: 12. From germline, CDR1 is SQVTM and CDR2 ANQGSEA. The CDR3 region has the DNA TGCAGCGTTGTGACTGGGACAGAACTAATCTCTGGGGCCAACGTCCTGACTTTC. Translating gives CSVVTGTELISGANVLTF.

V and J are TRBV7-2 and TRBJ1-4; D not resolved. The V gene lost 0 bases and the J gene lost 10 bases, with 15 bases spanning the gap. Germline loops: CDR1 SGHTA, CDR2 FQGNSA. This CDR3 comprises 15 residues. CDR3 sequence reads: CTSSLAPLLGGKLFF. CDR3 in DNA: TGTACCAGCAGCTTAGCGCCCCTTCTCGGTGGAAAACTGTTTTTT.

The rearrangement uses TRBV12-3 or TRBV12-4 and TRBJ1-6, with unresolved D. There are 14 residues in the CDR3. V shed 6 bases and J shed 5 bases, with 11 bases lying between them. Written as DNA, the CDR3 is TGTGCCAGCAGATCTTGGACCGATAATTCACCCCTCCACTTT. It is translated as CASRSWTDNSPLHF.